The 23 T cell receptor beta chains below come from one sample, sequenced in a study of blood T cell repertoires in COVID-19. The table came from immunoSEQ multiplex PCR; TCRdb's copy has only in-frame clones and leaves some out. This table has 150,000 or so clones, around 86% appearing once. The sequenced sample consisted of peripheral blood. These receptor sequences come from a woman between 70 and 85 years old with COVID-19, enrolled during active disease.

The table lists this clone with a few counts. The CDR3 coding sequence is TGTGCCAGCTCCCTAGGGAGGGATCAGCCCCAGCATTTT. This gives the protein CASSLGRDQPQHF. This chain uses TRBV2 with TRBJ1-5; D ambiguous. The V gene's germline CDR1 is SNHLY and CDR2 FYNNEI. There are 13 residues in the CDR3. V dropped 8 bases and J dropped 5 bases, with 13 bases sitting between them.

V is TRBV7-8 and J is TRBJ2-1, with a tentative D call TRBD2 (5 bases). CDR3 length equals 13 residues. In germline, CDR1 is SGHVS, CDR2 FQNEAQ. Between the trimmed V and J ends, which lost 5 bases and 2 bases, there was a span of 7 bases. The CDR3: CASSPGTYNEQFF. In nucleotides, the CDR3 is TGTGCCAGCAGCCCGGGGACCTACAATGAGCAGTTCTTC. Combining the CDR3 with reference TRBV7-8 and TRBJ2-1 gives the whole variable domain GAGVSQSPRYKVAKRGQDVALRCDPISGHVSLFWYQQALGQGPEFLTYFQNEAQLDKSGLPSDRFFAERPEGSVSTLKIQRTQQEDSAVYLCASSPGTYNEQFFGPGTRLTVL.

This sequence joins TRBV30 and TRBJ1-4, with a weak D call TRBD1 (5 bases). The CDR3 sequence is 11 residues long. Trimming took 5 bases from V and 8 from J, leaving 9 bases between them. From germline, CDR1 is GTSNPN and CDR2 SVGIG (reference sequence). CDR3: CAWGGGEKLFF. In DNA, the CDR3 is TGTGCCTGGGGGGGAGGCGAAAAACTGTTTTTT.

The V and J genes are TRBV10-3 and TRBJ2-1; 8 bases agree with TRBD1. Looked up from germline, CDR1 is ENHRY and CDR2 is SYGVKD. There are 14 residues in the CDR3. V shed 7 bases and J 5 bases; nucleotides not matched to a gene: 7. The CDR3 bases are TGTGCCATCACCAATGACAGGGGAAACAATGAGCAGTTCTTC. Protein: CAITNDRGNNEQFF.

The chain is built from TRBV30 and TRBJ2-1; TRBD2 is a possible D gene (5 bases). Looked up from germline, CDR1 is GTSNPN and CDR2 is SVGIG (reference sequence). Trimming stripped 2 bases from V and 5 bases from J, with 19 bases between. This CDR3 region has 16 residues. CDR3 in amino acids: CAWSLAVGGEHNEQFF. DNA for the CDR3: TGTGCCTGGAGTCTTGCCGTTGGAGGAGAGCACAATGAGCAGTTCTTC.

The V gene is TRBV9, the J gene TRBJ2-2; 8 bases align to TRBD1. The trim removed 2 bases at V and 5 bases at J, leaving 5 bases unmatched. Per germline, CDR1 SGDLS and CDR2 YYNGEE. This CDR3 region has 15 residues. DNA for the CDR3: TGTGCCAGCAGCGTTTCGGGACAGGAGACCGGGGAGCTGTTTTTT. Its translation is CASSVSGQETGELFF.

The CDR3 region is CASRGSGGLETQYF. In DNA, the CDR3 is TGTGCCAGCAGAGGTAGCGGGGGGTTAGAGACCCAGTACTTC. The genes are TRBV28 and TRBJ2-5, with TRBD2 matching over 10 bases. CDR3 length: 14 amino acids. Germline assignment: CDR1 MDHEN and CDR2 SYDVKM. V shed 6 bases, J shed 4 bases, and the junction held 5 bases outside the gene matches.

This chain links TRBV27 with TRBJ2-5; 9 bases are shared with TRBD2. The V and J ends lost 2 bases and 4 bases, in that order; junction bases with no gene match: 2. The CDR3 length is 14 residues. The germline gives CDR1 MNHEY, CDR2 SMNVEV (reference sequence). As DNA, the CDR3 is TGTGCCAGCAGTTTAGCGGGGGGGCGAGAGACCCAGTACTTC. Protein product: CASSLAGGRETQYF.

V gene TRBV30 combines with J gene TRBJ2-2; 7 bases align to TRBD1. CDR1 is GTSNPN and CDR2 is SVGIG in the germline V gene (reference sequence). The CDR3 extends over 14 amino acids. The J segment lost 1 base and the V segment lost 4 bases, leaving 3 bases of the junction unmatched. The CDR3: CAWNRGLNTGELFF. CDR3 nucleotide sequence: TGTGCCTGGAACAGGGGCTTGAACACCGGGGAGCTGTTTTTT.

The chain recombines TRBV27 with TRBJ2-1; 7 nucleotides line up with TRBD1. Germline loops: CDR1 MNHEY, CDR2 SMNVEV (reference sequence). This CDR3 spans 14 amino acids. The J segment lost 12 bases and the V segment lost 6 bases, leaving 14 bases of the junction unmatched. The CDR3 bases are TGTGCCAGCAGCAGATCAGGGACGGGACAGTGGCAGTTCTTC. It is translated as CASSRSGTGQWQFF.

Written as DNA, the CDR3 is TGTGCCAGCAGTCCGGACAGGGGTTACGAGCAGTACTTC. It yields the protein CASSPDRGYEQYF. The J gene is TRBJ2-7, the V gene TRBV2; 9 bases are a match to TRBD1. Germline V gene lookup returns CDR1 SNHLY and CDR2 FYNNEI. The trim removed 5 bases at V and 4 bases at J, leaving 3 bases unmatched. The CDR3 length is 13 residues.

The chain combines TRBV30 with TRBJ2-2; tentatively, D is TRBD1 (6 bases). The CDR3 has 15 residues. With 5 bases removed from V and 6 bases from J, the gap between germline ends came to 19 bases. Germline loops: CDR1 GTSNPN, CDR2 SVGIG (reference sequence). The CDR3 loop reads CAWGQGQKPAGELFF. CDR3 in DNA: TGTGCCTGGGGGCAGGGGCAGAAGCCCGCCGGGGAGCTGTTTTTT.

V usage is TRBV18 and J usage is TRBJ1-6; D uncertain. Germline CDR1 and CDR2: KGHSH and LQKENI. V was pared by 3 bases and J by 6 bases, with 12 bases between. The CDR3 totals 15 residues. CDR3 protein: CASSPVVGVNSPLHF. The CDR3 coding sequence is TGTGCCAGCTCACCTGTGGTCGGGGTTAATTCACCCCTCCACTTT.

This clone showed up just once. CDR3 sequence (DNA): TGTGCCAGCAGCCTTTACGGGACAGGAGTAAACTACGAGCAGTACTTC. Its translation: CASSLYGTGVNYEQYF. The chain recombines TRBV27 with TRBJ2-7; 8 bases align to TRBD1. This CDR3 comprises 16 residues. The ends lost 6 bases at V and 3 bases at J; junction bases unmatched: 13. Germline V gene lookup returns CDR1 MNHEY and CDR2 SMNVEV (reference sequence).

The V and J genes are TRBV6-5 and TRBJ2-1, with TRBD1 as a possible D gene (6 bases). The CDR3 extends over 14 amino acids. Trimming took 7 bases from V and 5 from J, leaving 15 bases between them. Germline V gene data show CDR1 as MNHEY and CDR2 as SVGAGI. CDR3 loop: CASNTGSSHNEQFF. CDR3 sequence (DNA): TGTGCCAGCAACACAGGGTCATCACACAATGAGCAGTTCTTC.

J is TRBJ1-3 and V is TRBV3-1 (or the pseudogene TRBV3-2); TRBD1 agrees at 7 bases. Unmatched junction bases numbered 2, after V lost 3 bases and J lost 0 bases. Germline V CDR1 and CDR2: LGHDT, YNNKEL (reference sequence). CDR3 size: 15 residues. CDR3 region: CASSHGQASGNTIYF. DNA for the CDR3: TGTGCCAGCAGCCACGGACAGGCCTCTGGAAACACCATATATTTT.

The DNA of the CDR3 is TGTGCCACCAGCAGAGATGGCAGGACAAATCAGCCCCAGCATTTT. It encodes CATSRDGRTNQPQHF. V usage is TRBV15 and J usage is TRBJ1-5; a possible D gene is TRBD1 (5 bases). Germline assignment: CDR1 LNHNV and CDR2 YYDKDF (reference sequence). This CDR3 comprises 15 residues. Trimming removed 0 bases from V and 4 bases from J, with 10 bases in between.

The rearrangement uses TRBV19 and TRBJ1-1, with a possible D match to TRBD1 (5 bases). The V and J ends lost 7 bases and 5 bases respectively, with 14 bases between them. Germline V gene data show CDR1 as LNHDA and CDR2 as SQIVND (reference sequence). There are 13 residues in the CDR3. CDR3 sequence reads: CASKLFGATEAFF. The CDR3 DNA follows: TGTGCCAGTAAATTGTTTGGGGCTACTGAAGCTTTCTTT.

Notes on this clone: At one of its ends the junction is not consistent with the germline gene, which may arise from a read error. The V gene is TRBV7-6, the J gene TRBJ1-1; D is unresolved. The CDR3 runs to 12 residues. Germline CDR1 reads SGHVS; CDR2 reads FNYEAQ. The CDR3 spells CASSLNGGPAMF. CDR3 bases: TGTGCCAGCAGCTTAAACGGTGGGCCGGCCATGTTT.

V is TRBV19 and J is TRBJ1-4, with D tentatively TRBD1 (5 bases). Germline V gene data show CDR1 as LNHDA and CDR2 as SQIVND (reference sequence). V was shortened by 3 bases and J by 7 bases, with 15 bases between the two germline ends. This CDR3 region has 15 residues. For the CDR3, the DNA is TGTGCCAGTAGTATCCGGGGGGGAAGGCGTGAAAAACTGTTTTTT. Encoded protein: CASSIRGGRREKLFF.

This clone was found a few times. This chain connects TRBV19 to TRBJ2-2, with D possibly TRBD1 on 6 matching bases. V was cut by 3 bases and J by 1 base, with 12 bases left in between. The CDR3 extends over 16 amino acids. CDR1 is LNHDA and CDR2 is SQIVND in the germline V gene (reference sequence). DNA of the CDR3: TGTGCCAGTAGTATGCTTGCAGGGGTGAACACCGGGGAGCTGTTTTTT. This translates into CASSMLAGVNTGELFF.

The CDR3 DNA reads as TGTGCCAGCAGTTTATCATACAGGCCCGGGGAGCTGTTTTTT. Translated, it gives CASSLSYRPGELFF. The V and J genes are TRBV27 and TRBJ2-2; TRBD1 is a possible D gene (5 bases). Germline-derived CDR1 and CDR2 are MNHEY and SMNVEV (reference sequence). This CDR3 is built from 14 residues. V lost 0 bases and J lost 6, with 8 bases in between.

This chain connects TRBV19 to TRBJ1-4; unclear D gene. CDR1 is LNHDA, CDR2 SQIVND, per germline (reference sequence). The CDR3 is 16 residues long. The V end was cut by 4 bases, the J end by 0 bases, with 12 bases between. The CDR3 is CASSTGEGATNEKLFF. CDR3 DNA: TGTGCCAGTAGTACAGGAGAGGGAGCAACTAATGAAAAACTGTTTTTT.